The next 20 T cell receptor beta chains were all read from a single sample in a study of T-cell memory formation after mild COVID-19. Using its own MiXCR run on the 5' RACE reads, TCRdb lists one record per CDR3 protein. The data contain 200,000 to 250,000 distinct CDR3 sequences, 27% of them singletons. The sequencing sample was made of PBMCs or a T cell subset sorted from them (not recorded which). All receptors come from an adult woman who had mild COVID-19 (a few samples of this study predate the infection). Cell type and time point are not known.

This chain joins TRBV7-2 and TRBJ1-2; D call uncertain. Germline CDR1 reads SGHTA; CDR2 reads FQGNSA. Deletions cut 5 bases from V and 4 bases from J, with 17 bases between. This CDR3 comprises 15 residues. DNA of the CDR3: TGTGCCAGCAGCCAGGTGACGGAATCCATCTATGGCTACACCTTC. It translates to CASSQVTESIYGYTF. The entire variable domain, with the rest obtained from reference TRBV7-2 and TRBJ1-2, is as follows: GAGVSQSPSNKVTEKGKDVELRCDPISGHTALYWYRQSLGQGLEFLIYFQGNSAPDKSGLPSDRFSAERTGGSVSTLTIQRTQQEDSAVYLCASSQVTESIYGYTFGSGTRLTVV.

The CDR3 loop reads CSARVRTRDNEQFF. CDR3 bases: TGCAGTGCTAGAGTACGGACACGGGACAATGAGCAGTTCTTC. This rearrangement joins TRBV20-1 to TRBJ2-1; possibly TRBD1 for D (5 bases). The CDR3 has 14 amino acids. Germline CDR1 and CDR2: DFQATT and SNEGSKA (reference sequence). V lost 1 base and J lost 5, with 12 bases in between.

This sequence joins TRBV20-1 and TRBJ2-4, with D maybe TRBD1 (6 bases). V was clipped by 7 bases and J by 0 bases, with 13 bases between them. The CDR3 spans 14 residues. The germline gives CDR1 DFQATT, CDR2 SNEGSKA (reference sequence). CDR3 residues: CSVPDSLAKNIQYF. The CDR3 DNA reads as TGCAGTGTTCCGGACAGCCTAGCCAAAAACATTCAGTACTTC.

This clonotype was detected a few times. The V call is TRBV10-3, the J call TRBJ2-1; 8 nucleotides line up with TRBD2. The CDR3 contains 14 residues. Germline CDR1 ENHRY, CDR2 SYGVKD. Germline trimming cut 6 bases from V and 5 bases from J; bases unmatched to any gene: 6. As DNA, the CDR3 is TGTGCCATCAGGGGGGGACTAGAAAACAATGAGCAGTTCTTC. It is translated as CAIRGGLENNEQFF.

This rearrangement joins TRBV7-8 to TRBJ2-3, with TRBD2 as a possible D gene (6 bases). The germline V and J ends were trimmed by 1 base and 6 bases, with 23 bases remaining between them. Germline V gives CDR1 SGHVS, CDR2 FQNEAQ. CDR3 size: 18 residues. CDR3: CASSLGFAVSGVWDTQYF. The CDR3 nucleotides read TGTGCCAGCAGCTTAGGATTTGCAGTGTCGGGAGTTTGGGATACGCAGTATTTT.

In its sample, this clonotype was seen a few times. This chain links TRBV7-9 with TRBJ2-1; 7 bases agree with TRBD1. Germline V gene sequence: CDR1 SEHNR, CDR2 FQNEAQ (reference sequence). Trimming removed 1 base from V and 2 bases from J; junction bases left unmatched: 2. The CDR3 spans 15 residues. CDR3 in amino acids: CASSLDRGPYNEQFF. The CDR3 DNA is TGTGCCAGCAGCTTAGACAGGGGACCCTACAATGAGCAGTTCTTC. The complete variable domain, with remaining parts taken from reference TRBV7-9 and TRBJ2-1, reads DTGVSQNPRHKITKRGQNVTFRCDPISEHNRLYWYRQTLGQGPEFLTYFQNEAQLEKSRLLSDRFSAERPKGSFSTLEIQRTEQGDSAMYLCASSLDRGPYNEQFFGPGTRLTVL.

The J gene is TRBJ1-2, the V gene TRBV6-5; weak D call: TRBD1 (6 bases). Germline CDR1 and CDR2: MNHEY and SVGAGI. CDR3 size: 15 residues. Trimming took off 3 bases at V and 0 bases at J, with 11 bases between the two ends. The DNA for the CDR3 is TGTGCCAGCAGTTATCGGACAGACGCTAACTATGGCTACACCTTC. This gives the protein CASSYRTDANYGYTF.

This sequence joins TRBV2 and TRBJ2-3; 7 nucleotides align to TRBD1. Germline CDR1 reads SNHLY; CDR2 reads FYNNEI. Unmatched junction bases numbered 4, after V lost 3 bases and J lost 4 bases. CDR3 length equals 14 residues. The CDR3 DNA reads TGTGCCAGCAGTGAGCAGGGGGTGGCAGATACGCAGTATTTT. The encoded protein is CASSEQGVADTQYF.

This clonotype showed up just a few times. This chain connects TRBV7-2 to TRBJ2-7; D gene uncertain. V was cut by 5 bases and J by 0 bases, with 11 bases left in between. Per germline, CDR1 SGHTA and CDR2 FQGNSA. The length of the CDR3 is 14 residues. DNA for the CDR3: TGTGCCAGCAGCCCCCTTCCCCTCTCCTACGAGCAGTACTTC. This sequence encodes CASSPLPLSYEQYF.

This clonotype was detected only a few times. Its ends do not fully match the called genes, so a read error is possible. DNA for the CDR3: TGTGCCAGCAGCCTAGCGGATAGCTCCTACAATGAGCAGTTCTTC. Its translation is CASSLADSSYNEQFF. V gene TRBV7-6 combines with J gene TRBJ2-1; 7 positions match TRBD2. The CDR3 totals 15 residues. Germline-derived CDR1 and CDR2 are SGHVS and FNYEAQ.

The CDR3 sequence is CSATPTPRQGRTDTQYF. CDR3 in DNA: TGCAGTGCTACCCCAACGCCCCGACAGGGGAGGACAGATACGCAGTATTTT. The V call is TRBV20-1, the J call TRBJ2-3; 8 bases are a match to TRBD1. Unmatched junction bases numbered 15, after V lost 4 bases and J lost 3 bases. The CDR3 covers 17 residues. Germline values: CDR1 DFQATT, CDR2 SNEGSKA (reference sequence).

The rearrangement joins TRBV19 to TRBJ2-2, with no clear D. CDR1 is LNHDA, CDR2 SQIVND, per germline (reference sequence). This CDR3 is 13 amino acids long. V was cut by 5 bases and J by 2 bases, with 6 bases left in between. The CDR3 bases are TGTGCCAGTAGTGCCGATAACACCGGGGAGCTGTTTTTT. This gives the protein CASSADNTGELFF.

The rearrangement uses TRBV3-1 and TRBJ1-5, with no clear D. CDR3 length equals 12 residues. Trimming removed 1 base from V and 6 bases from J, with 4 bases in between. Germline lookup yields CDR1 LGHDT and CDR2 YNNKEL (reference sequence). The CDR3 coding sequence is TGTGCCAGCAGCCAAGGGGGTCAGCCCCAGCATTTT. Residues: CASSQGGQPQHF. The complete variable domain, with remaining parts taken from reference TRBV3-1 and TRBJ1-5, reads DTAVSQTPKYLVTQMGNDKSIKCEQNLGHDTMYWYKQDSKKFLKIMFSYNNKELIINETVPNRFSPKSPDKAHLNLHINSLELGDSAVYFCASSQGGQPQHFGDGTRLSIL.

CDR3 region: CASSIPGQGMNEQFF. CDR3 DNA: TGTGCCAGCAGTATACCGGGACAGGGAATGAATGAGCAGTTCTTC. The V call is TRBV14, the J call TRBJ2-1; 9 nucleotides agree with TRBD1. The germline CDR1 and CDR2 sequences are SGHDN and FVKESK. V lost 6 bases, J lost 7 bases, and 10 bases stayed unmatched. The CDR3 length is 15 residues.

Here the CDR3 reads CASRRTGGSTDTQYF. The DNA of the CDR3 is TGTGCCAGTAGGCGGACAGGGGGTAGCACAGATACGCAGTATTTT. V and J are TRBV19 and TRBJ2-3, with 10 bases aligning to TRBD1. V gave up 6 bases and J gave up 0 bases; unmatched junction bases: 3. The length of the CDR3 is 15 residues. Germline values: CDR1 LNHDA, CDR2 SQIVND (reference sequence).

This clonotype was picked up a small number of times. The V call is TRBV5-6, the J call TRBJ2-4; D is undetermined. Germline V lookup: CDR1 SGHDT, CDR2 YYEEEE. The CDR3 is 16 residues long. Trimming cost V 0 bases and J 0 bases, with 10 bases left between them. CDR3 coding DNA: TGTGCCAGCAGCTTGGTTGGGTCGTCAGCCAAAAACATTCAGTACTTC. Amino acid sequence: CASSLVGSSAKNIQYF.

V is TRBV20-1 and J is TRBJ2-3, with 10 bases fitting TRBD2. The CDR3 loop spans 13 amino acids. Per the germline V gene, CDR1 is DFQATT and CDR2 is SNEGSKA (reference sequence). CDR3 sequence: CTTSGAFTDTQYF. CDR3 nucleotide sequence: TGCACAACTAGCGGGGCCTTCACAGATACGCAGTATTTT.

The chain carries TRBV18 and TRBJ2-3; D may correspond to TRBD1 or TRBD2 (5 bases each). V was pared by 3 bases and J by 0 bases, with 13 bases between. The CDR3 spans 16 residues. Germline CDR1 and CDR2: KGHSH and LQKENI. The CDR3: CASSPTGTLSTDTQYF. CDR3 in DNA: TGTGCCAGCTCACCGACCGGGACGCTAAGCACAGATACGCAGTATTTT. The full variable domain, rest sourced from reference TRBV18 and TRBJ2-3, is NAGVMQNPRHLVRRRGQEARLRCSPMKGHSHVYWYRQLPEEGLKFMVYLQKENIIDESGMPKERFSAEFPKEGPSILRIQQVVRGDSAAYFCASSPTGTLSTDTQYFGPGTRLTVL.

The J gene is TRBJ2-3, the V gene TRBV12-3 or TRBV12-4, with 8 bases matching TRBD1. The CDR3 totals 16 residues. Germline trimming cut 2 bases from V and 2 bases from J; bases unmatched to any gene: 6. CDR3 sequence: CASSLRTGPFTDTQYF. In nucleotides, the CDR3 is TGTGCCAGCAGTTTAAGGACAGGGCCCTTCACAGATACGCAGTATTTT.

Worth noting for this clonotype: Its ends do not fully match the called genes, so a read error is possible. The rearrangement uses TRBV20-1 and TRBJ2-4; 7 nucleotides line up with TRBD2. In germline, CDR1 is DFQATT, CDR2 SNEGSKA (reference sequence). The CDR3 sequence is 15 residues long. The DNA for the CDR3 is TGCAGTGCTAGAGATGGGACTATGATTGGAAACATTAAGTACTTC. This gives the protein CSARDGTMIGNIKYF.